Listed here is a single T cell receptor (beta chain). This table comes from immunoSEQ multiplex PCR, and its TCRdb copy is limited to in-frame clones, with some not included. Here the sample spans roughly 87,000 clones, roughly 93% being singletons. These data are taken from a study of T cell changes during pregnancy in multiple sclerosis. The V end was cut by 2 bases, the J end by 2 bases, with 11 bases between. CDR3 size: 15 residues. Germline CDR1 reads MGHDK; CDR2 reads SYGVNS. The material sequenced was peripheral blood, taken in the third trimester of pregnancy. This chain connects TRBV25-1 to TRBJ2-3; D call uncertain. The sequence derives from a female donor in good health, enrolled as a control in a pregnancy study. The CDR3 DNA is TGTGCCAGCAGTGAAAGTAACAGTATCACAGATACGCAGTATTTT. Its protein product is CASSESNSITDTQYF.